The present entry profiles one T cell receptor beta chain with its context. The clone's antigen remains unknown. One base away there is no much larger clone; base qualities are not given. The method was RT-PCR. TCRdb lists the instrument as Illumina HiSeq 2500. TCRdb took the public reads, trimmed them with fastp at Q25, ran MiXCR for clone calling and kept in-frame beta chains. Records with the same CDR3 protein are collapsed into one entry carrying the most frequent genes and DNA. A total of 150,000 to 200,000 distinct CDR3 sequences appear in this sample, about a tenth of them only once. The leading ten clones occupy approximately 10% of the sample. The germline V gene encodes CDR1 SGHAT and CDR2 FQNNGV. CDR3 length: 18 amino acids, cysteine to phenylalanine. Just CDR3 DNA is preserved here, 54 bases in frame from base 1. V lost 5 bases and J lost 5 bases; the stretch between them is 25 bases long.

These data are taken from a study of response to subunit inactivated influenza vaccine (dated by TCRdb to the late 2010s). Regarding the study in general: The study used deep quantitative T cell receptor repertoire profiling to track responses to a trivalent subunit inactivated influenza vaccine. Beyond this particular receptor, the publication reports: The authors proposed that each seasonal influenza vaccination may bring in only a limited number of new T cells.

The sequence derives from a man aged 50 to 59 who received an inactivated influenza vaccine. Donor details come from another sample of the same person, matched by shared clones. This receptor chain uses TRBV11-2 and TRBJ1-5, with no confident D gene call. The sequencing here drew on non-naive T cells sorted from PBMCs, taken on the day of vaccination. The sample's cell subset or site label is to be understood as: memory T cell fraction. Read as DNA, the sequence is TGTGCCAGCAGCCCAAGCGGAGGCCAGACATTTACCTATCAGCCCCAGCATTTT. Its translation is CASSPSGGQTFTYQPQHF. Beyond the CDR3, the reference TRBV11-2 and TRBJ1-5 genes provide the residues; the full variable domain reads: EAGVAQSPRYKIIEKRQSVAFWCNPISGHATLYWYQQILGQGPKLLIQFQNNGVVDDSQLPKDRFSAERLKGVDSTLKIQPAKLEDSAVYLCASSPSGGQTFTYQPQHFGDGTRLSIL.